This T cell receptor beta chain is drawn from a study of blood T cell repertoires in COVID-19. Turning to the study itself: Italy, Spain and the United States were the sources of the convalescent and acute COVID-19 samples. In each case, the material was cDNA or gDNA derived from T cells, B-cell-depleted T cells, or PBMCs.

Per the study methods: Amplifying reference gene primers gave estimates of nucleated cell counts. Generated by immunoSEQ multiplex PCR, the TCRdb table keeps only in-frame clones and is missing some. That table furnishes V, J and clone size, whereas the DNA furnished D and trimming. The sample includes approximately 500,000 clones, approximately 83% seen only once; the top ten take roughly 3.2%. Germline V gene sequence: CDR1 LGHNA, CDR2 YSLEER. This CDR3 comprises 16 residues. V was shortened by 0 bases and J by 4 bases, with 15 bases between the two germline ends. This receptor was identified in a human donor in a cohort sampled during active COVID-19. V and J are TRBV4-3 and TRBJ1-1, with a tentative D call TRBD1 (6 bases). The sequenced material came from peripheral blood. CDR3 amino acids: CASSQDVGADSTEAFF. The CDR3 region has the DNA TGCGCCAGCAGCCAAGATGTGGGGGCGGATAGCACTGAAGCTTTCTTT.